This T cell receptor (beta chain) was sequenced for a study of spatial heterogeneity in lung cancer. Overall study context: Untreated early-stage non-small cell lung cancer patients, about 70 in total, were the donors. Consistent detection of more beta-chain than alpha-chain sequences was observed. Available follow-up PBMC samples were sequenced, at a median of about two years post-resection.

This clonotype has only a few counts. V shed 1 base and J shed 5 bases, with 15 bases lying between them. The germline gives CDR1 SGHKS, CDR2 YYEKEE (reference sequence). The CDR3 is 16 amino acids. Time point reported: blood at routine non-recurrence follow-up after resection. The input material, whole RNA from tumor, nontumor lung or frozen PBMC, was sequenced unsorted. Unique molecular identifiers tagged every individual TCR cDNA molecule. TCRdb fed the 5' RACE reads into MiXCR, producing one record per CDR3 protein. The sample records tens of thousands of distinct CDR3 sequences, roughly 8.1% being singletons.

The sequence derives from a female donor with early-stage non-small cell lung cancer. J is TRBJ2-2 and V is TRBV5-5; D may be TRBD1 (6 bases). The material sequenced was PBMCs, taken at follow-up. Here the CDR3 DNA reads TGTGCCAGCAGCTTGCAGGGGATGCTGACAACCGGGGAGCTGTTTTTT. Translated: CASSLQGMLTTGELFF. Full variable domain (missing parts from reference TRBV5-5 and TRBJ2-2): DAGVTQSPTHLIKTRGQQVTLRCSPISGHKSVSWYQQVLGQGPQFIFQYYEKEERGRGNFPDRFSARQFPNYSSELNVNALLLGDSALYLCASSLQGMLTTGELFFGEGSRLTVL.